Listed below are T cell receptor beta chains from one sample, sequenced in a study of CD8 T cells in ankylosing spondylitis. TCRdb reanalysed the 5' RACE reads using MiXCR and keeps one entry per CDR3 protein. Here the sample spans approximately 400,000 distinct CDR3 sequences, 26% being singletons. Sequencing was performed on blood, either unsorted or a sorted T cell fraction (not recorded which). These receptors originate from a male donor with ankylosing spondylitis. Both conserved end residues are part of each CDR3. The D gene is left open where the match is weak. Clone size appears in some rows only: once, few, many, or a class for an expanded clone.

d_call clone_size cdr3_length j_call v_call cdr3_nt cdr3_aa
TRBD1 many 15 TRBJ1-4 TRBV11-2 TGTGCCAGCAGCTTTGGGACAGGGATAAAGGAAAAACTGTTTTTT CASSFGTGIKEKLFF
NA NA 14 TRBJ2-3 TRBV11-3 TGTGCCAGCAGGCCAGGAATCCAAACAGATACGCAGTATTTT CASRPGIQTDTQYF
NA NA 13 TRBJ2-1 TRBV20-1 TGCAGTGCGGGGCGTCCCTCCTACAATGAGCAGTTCTTC CSAGRPSYNEQFF
TRBD1 few 14 TRBJ1-6 TRBV20-1 TGCAGTGCTAGATTTTCAGGGGGTGATTCACCCCTCCACTTT CSARFSGGDSPLHF
TRBD2 NA 14 TRBJ2-1 TRBV20-1 TGCAGTGCTTTGACTAGCGGGGGCTACAATGAGCAGTTCTTC CSALTSGGYNEQFF
NA few 16 TRBJ1-3 TRBV4-1 TGCGCCAGCAGCCAAGATAAGGGGCTCTCTGGAAACACCATATATTTT CASSQDKGLSGNTIYF
NA NA 15 TRBJ2-1 TRBV20-1 TGCAGTGCTAGAGATCTCGAGCGGGCCTACAATGAGCAGTTCTTC CSARDLERAYNEQFF
NA few 13 TRBJ2-5 TRBV12-3/TRBV12-4 TGTGCCAGCAGTGCCAGCAACCAAGAGACCCAGTACTTC CASSASNQETQYF
NA NA 12 TRBJ1-1 TRBV20-1 TGCAGTGCTAGAGAAGGGTACGCTGAAGCTTTCTTT CSAREGYAEAFF
NA NA 16 TRBJ2-1 TRBV4-2 TGTGCCAGCAGCCAAGATTCGGGTGGTTCCTACAATGAGCAGTTCTTC CASSQDSGGSYNEQFF
TRBD1 NA 16 TRBJ1-6 TRBV19 TGTGCCAGTAGTATCGCAGGGGGCGCCAAGAATTCACCCCTCCACTTT CASSIAGGAKNSPLHF
NA few 16 TRBJ1-5 TRBV15 TGTGCCACCAGCAGATTGCCCCGGGACAGCAATCAGCCCCAGCATTTT CATSRLPRDSNQPQHF
NA few 13 TRBJ2-3 TRBV20-1 TGCAGTGCTAGAGATCCGGGTTCAGATACGCAGTATTTT CSARDPGSDTQYF
NA NA 15 TRBJ1-2 TRBV5-5 TGTGCCAGCAGCCCTGGGCTCCAGGGCTTCTATGGCTACACCTTC CASSPGLQGFYGYTF